A selection of T cell receptor beta chains follows, all from one sample in a study of tumor-infiltrating lymphocytes in glioblastoma multiforme. Via MiXCR, TCRdb re-called the multiplex PCR reads, giving one row per CDR3 protein. This sample yields about 32,000 distinct CDR3 sequences, of which more than 55% are seen a single time; approximately 35% belongs to the top ten. The material sequenced was brain tumor tissue. The receptors here all came from a male donor with glioblastoma. The CDR3 runs from the conserved cysteine through the conserved F or W. D genes are given only for firm matches. The listing skips clone size in some rows; elsewhere it reads once, few, many or a size class.

CDR3nt	CDR3aa	d_gene	abundance	j_gene	v_gene
TGTGCAATCAGTGAGCCGGACAAGCAGAACAACGAGCGGTTCTTC	CAISEPDKQNNERFF	NA	NA	TRBJ2-1	TRBV10-3
TGCAGTGCTAGAGCCGTGACAATTAGGTCGAACACTGAAGCTTTCTTT	CSARAVTIRSNTEAFF	NA	many	TRBJ1-1	TRBV20-1
TGTACCAGCAGCCGATCCCGTTTGAGCCGTTCTAACTATGGCTACACCTTC	CTSSRSRLSRSNYGYTF	NA	few	TRBJ1-2	TRBV4-2
TGCAGTGATAGAGATCGGGTGGGGGGCTCCATGAACGCTGAAGCTTTCTTT	CSDRDRVGGSMNAEAFF	NA	once	TRBJ1-1	TRBV20-1
TGTGCCAGCAGCTTGTGGTCGGACGTTTATGAAAAACTGTTTTTT	CASSLWSDVYEKLFF	NA	NA	TRBJ1-4	TRBV7-9
TGTGCCAGTGGAGGGCGGGGACTAGCCTACAATGAGCAGTTCTTC	CASGGRGLAYNEQFF	TRBD2	many	TRBJ2-1	TRBV12-3/TRBV12-4
TGCGGCGTCGGAATGGGACGGGATGAAAAACTGTTTTTT	CGVGMGRDEKLFF	NA	NA	TRBJ1-4	TRBV29-1
TGTGCCAGCAGTTACAGGAGCCTCAACGTCCTGACTTTC	CASSYRSLNVLTF	NA	few	TRBJ2-6	TRBV6-2/TRBV6-3
TGTGCCAGCAGCTTTAGTGCGTGGACAGGGTCGGGCGGGACCCAGTACTTC	CASSFSAWTGSGGTQYF	TRBD1	NA	TRBJ2-5	TRBV11-2
TGTGCCAGCAGTGAATCCCCCCACCTCGGGACTAGCGCCAACAATGAGCAGTTCTTC	CASSESPHLGTSANNEQFF	TRBD2	NA	TRBJ2-1	TRBV25-1
TGTGCCATCAGTGGCGGGTTGGGCGAGCAGTACTTC	CAISGGLGEQYF	NA	NA	TRBJ2-7	TRBV10-3
TGTGCCAGCAGCGCCCGACTAGGCAATGAGCAGTTCTTC	CASSARLGNEQFF	NA	NA	TRBJ2-1	TRBV11-2
TGTCCCAGTAGTACCTACGGGCCTAATGAAAAACTGTTTTTT	CPSSTYGPNEKLFF	NA	once	TRBJ1-4	TRBV6-5
TGTGCCAGCAGTGAGAGGGCCGGGTACAATGAGCAGTTCTTC	CASSERAGYNEQFF	NA	NA	TRBJ2-1	TRBV6-1
TGTGCCAGCACACGGGACTCCTCTCTTGGCTACACCTTC	CASTRDSSLGYTF	NA	many	TRBJ1-2	TRBV12-3/TRBV12-4
TGCGCCGGCCTTCCCTCGGGCTACGAGCAGTACTTC	CAGLPSGYEQYF	NA	NA	TRBJ2-7	TRBV6-5
TGCAGTGCTAGCAGCCAGCGGGGGAGAGAGACCCGGTACTTC	CSASSQRGRETRYF	TRBD2	many	TRBJ2-5	TRBV20-1
TGCGCCAGCAGCCTCAACGGAGGGGAAAGCCAGTTCTTC	CASSLNGGESQFF	NA	NA	TRBJ2-1	TRBV4-1
TGCAGTGCTAAAGAAAACTATGGGTACACCTTC	CSAKENYGYTF	NA	NA	TRBJ1-2	TRBV20-1
TGTGCCAGCAGCCCAATCGGCCATAGGTACTATGGCTACACCTTC	CASSPIGHRYYGYTF	NA	few	TRBJ1-2	TRBV21-1
TGTGCTAGCAGTTACTTACCGGGACAGGGGGCGTTTGATGGCTCGGACATTCAGTACTTC	CASSYLPGQGAFDGSDIQYF	TRBD1	NA	TRBJ2-4	TRBV6-6
TGTGCCAGCAGCTCACGTGTGGACAATAGCCAGCTTTTT	CASSSRVDNSQLF	NA	NA	TRBJ1-5	TRBV11-2
TGTGTCAGCAGCCAAACAGGCCCGGAGAACATTCAGTACTTC	CVSSQTGPENIQYF	NA	NA	TRBJ2-4	TRBV6-6
TGCAGCGTTGAACATGGGAACAGGGGAAGCCACGAGGAGTACTTC	CSVEHGNRGSHEEYF	TRBD1	NA	TRBJ2-7	TRBV29-1
TGTGCCAGCAGCGACGGGACTAGCGGGAGCGGAGATACGCAGTATTTT	CASSDGTSGSGDTQYF	TRBD2	NA	TRBJ2-3	TRBV11-2
TGTGCTAGTGGTTTGGGAGGGCCCTATGGCTACACCTTC	CASGLGGPYGYTF	NA	NA	TRBJ1-2	TRBV12-5
TGTGCCAGCAGTCACCTTGACAGCCAAGAGACCCAGTACTTC	CASSHLDSQETQYF	NA	NA	TRBJ2-5	TRBV12-3/TRBV12-4
TGTGCCTGCAGGGAGCTAGCGGGGGCTCATGGTGAGCAGTTCTTC	CACRELAGAHGEQFF	TRBD2	once	TRBJ2-1	TRBV6-5
TGTGCCAGCAGTAAACTGACTGGACGGAATGAAGCTTTCTTT	CASSKLTGRNEAFF	NA	many	TRBJ1-1	TRBV6-1
TGCAGCGTTGAATCTGGGAGGGGAGATACGCCGTATTTT	CSVESGRGDTPYF	TRBD2	NA	TRBJ2-3	TRBV29-1
TGCAATTCCCGTGGTGAGGACAGCGCCCATAATTCACCCCTCCACTTT	CNSRGEDSAHNSPLHF	NA	NA	TRBJ1-6	TRBV20-1
TGCAGCGCTAGAGGACTAGCGGCCGCCACAGATGCGCAGTATTTT	CSARGLAAATDAQYF	TRBD2	NA	TRBJ2-3	TRBV20-1
TGCAGTACTAGGACTAGCGGATGGGCCTACGAGCAGTACTTC	CSTRTSGWAYEQYF	TRBD2	NA	TRBJ2-7	TRBV20-1
TGCGCCAGTAGCTTGGAAGGGACCCTAGGTCTGGTCGAGCGGTACTTC	CASSLEGTLGLVERYF	NA	NA	TRBJ2-7	TRBV5-1
TGTGCCAGCAGCCCCGCGGAGAGCTCCTACGAGCAGTACTTC	CASSPAESSYEQYF	NA	NA	TRBJ2-7	TRBV28
TGTGCCAGCAGCTTGAGTAGCGGGAGCAATGAGCAGTTCTTC	CASSLSSGSNEQFF	TRBD2	NA	TRBJ2-1	TRBV5-6